The present T cell receptor beta chain was sequenced within a study of blood T cells in healthy people across ages. Sample-barcoded 5' priming and a J-beta primer mix drove a second PCR of about 6 to 12 cycles. TCRdb used MiXCR to reprocess the 5' RACE reads, holding one entry per CDR3 protein. The sample has some 560,000 distinct CDR3 sequences, about 29% seen once. These records were also assigned to another study, of T cells of mothers and their children. From that report: For cDNA synthesis, the complete extracted RNA was used (roughly 1.4 ug per 15 ul).

The sequence derives from a boy between 2 and 10 years old in good health. Sequencing input: blood.

The chain's CDR3 is CASHRPGHGYTF. CDR3 coding DNA: TGTGCCAGCCACAGGCCAGGCCATGGCTACACCTTC. V gene TRBV11-2 combines with J gene TRBJ1-2; D may be TRBD1 (5 bases). Germline lookup yields CDR1 SGHAT and CDR2 FQNNGV. The V gene lost 8 bases and the J gene lost 6 bases, with 13 bases spanning the gap. The CDR3 has 12 residues.